This section outlines one T cell receptor (beta chain) sequence together with its context. Its antigen is undetermined. The table came from immunoSEQ multiplex PCR; TCRdb's copy has only in-frame clones and leaves some out. The table lists 25,000 to 35,000 clones, around two thirds of them singletons, with roughly 0.43% in the top ten. Germline V CDR1 and CDR2: MNHEY, SVGAGI. V gave up 5 bases and J gave up 1 base; unmatched junction bases: 3. This CDR3 is 15 amino acids long. The data stem from a study of STAT5B mutations in CD4+ large granular lymphocyte leukemia. As for the study in general: Among healthy donors, a particular HLA allele went with more CDR3 'QG' motifs.

General study results and limits: Less than 30% of private leukemic clonotypes occurred rarely in other patients' non-leukemic repertoires. Without HLA matching, higher CD4+ than CD8+ T-LGLL clonality could reflect small sample size.

The receptor was isolated from a human donor in good health. The sequenced sample was CD4+ T cells from blood buffy coats. V usage is TRBV6-5 and J usage is TRBJ2-3; the match to TRBD1 covers 10 bases. CDR3 in amino acids: CASSRDRGRTDTQYF. The CDR3 DNA reads TGTGCCAGCAGTAGGGACAGGGGACGCACAGATACGCAGTATTTT.